The 14 T cell receptor beta chains below all came from one sample that was sequenced in a study of blood T cell repertoires in COVID-19. Profiled with immunoSEQ multiplex PCR; TCRdb holds only in-frame clones, not every one. This table has 100,000 to 150,000 clones, around 89% appearing once. Sequencing was performed on peripheral blood. These TCRs come from a man in his 60s with COVID-19, enrolled during active disease.

The V call is TRBV14, the J call TRBJ1-6; the D is unclear. From germline, CDR1 is SGHDN and CDR2 FVKESK. Between the trimmed V and J ends, which lost 0 bases and 13 bases, there was a span of 10 bases. The CDR3 contains 13 residues. As DNA, the CDR3 is TGTGCCAGCAGCCAAGACGAGGGCTCCCCCCTCCACTTT. This codes for CASSQDEGSPLHF.

The chain joins TRBV19 to TRBJ2-1, with 8 bases aligning to TRBD2. The CDR3 has 12 residues. Germline CDR1 reads LNHDA; CDR2 reads SQIVND (reference sequence). V trimming: 7 bases; J trimming: 6 bases; junction bases outside the gene matches: 2. In nucleotides, the CDR3 is TGTGCCAGTACCGGGGGGGGCAATGAGCAGTTCTTC. Translation gives CASTGGGNEQFF.

As to this clone: Compared with germline, one end of the junction differs, possibly owing to a read error. This chain connects TRBV23-1 to TRBJ2-7, with D maybe TRBD1 (6 bases). TRBV23-1 is filed as an ORF, its function uncertain. CDR3 length: 14 residues. Here the CDR3 reads CASSQWSQGYEQHF. As DNA, the CDR3 is TGCGCCAGCAGTCAATGGTCACAGGGCTACGAGCAGCACTTC.

This clone was recorded a few times. CDR3 residues: CASSPGLPNSPLHF. The DNA for the CDR3 is TGTGCCAGCAGCCCAGGACTCCCAAATTCACCCCTCCACTTT. V usage is TRBV14 and J usage is TRBJ1-6, with D hard to call. The CDR3 loop spans 14 amino acids. Germline CDR1 SGHDN, CDR2 FVKESK. V lost 4 bases and J 7 bases, leaving 11 bases between the germline ends.

The chain uses TRBV19 and TRBJ1-6; 10 positions match TRBD1. The CDR3 has 16 residues. The J segment lost 8 bases and the V segment lost 10 bases, leaving 14 bases of the junction unmatched. Per the germline V gene, CDR1 is LNHDA and CDR2 is SQIVND (reference sequence). CDR3 sequence (DNA): TGTGCCACCCAACCCACGGGACAGGGGAGGGATTCACCCCTCCACTTT. This sequence encodes CATQPTGQGRDSPLHF. Full variable domain (rest looked up from reference TRBV19 and TRBJ1-6): DGGITQSPKYLFRKEGQNVTLSCEQNLNHDAMYWYRQDPGQGLRLIYYSQIVNDFQKGDIAEGYSVSREKKESFPLTVTSAQKNPTAFYLCATQPTGQGRDSPLHFGNGTRLTVT.

The chain has TRBV5-1 and TRBJ1-3; D might be TRBD1 (6 bases). The CDR3 runs to 15 residues. V was shortened by 0 bases and J by 0 bases, with 7 bases between the two germline ends. Per the germline V gene, CDR1 is SGHRS and CDR2 is YFSETQ. CDR3 bases: TGCGCCAGCAGCTTGGCGACAGGCTCTGGAAACACCATATATTTT. Its protein is CASSLATGSGNTIYF.

The CDR3 coding sequence is TGTGCCTGGCATAGGACTAGCAGTCTCCAAGAGACCCAGTACTTC. Translated, it gives CAWHRTSSLQETQYF. The gene calls are TRBV30 and TRBJ2-5, with 8 bases aligning to TRBD2. The CDR3 is 15 residues long. Germline-derived CDR1 and CDR2 are GTSNPN and SVGIG (reference sequence). J was trimmed by 1 base and V by 5 bases; bases with no gene match: 9. The full variable domain, rest sourced from reference TRBV30 and TRBJ2-5, is SQTIHQWPATLVQPVGSPLSLECTVEGTSNPNLYWYRQAAGRGLQLLFYSVGIGQISSEVPQNLSASRPQDRQFILSSKKLLLSDSGFYLCAWHRTSSLQETQYFGPGTRLLVL.

The V and J genes are TRBV3-1 (or the pseudogene TRBV3-2) and TRBJ1-1; 9 bases agree with TRBD1. The CDR3 has 13 amino acids. CDR1 is LGHDT and CDR2 is YNNKEL in the germline V gene (reference sequence). V trimming: 3 bases; J trimming: 11 bases; junction bases outside the gene matches: 7. CDR3 amino acids: CASSHRDRAQAFF. The CDR3 DNA follows: TGTGCCAGCAGCCATCGGGACAGGGCCCAGGCTTTCTTT.

The genes are TRBV5-1 and TRBJ1-2; no firm D call. Germline CDR1 and CDR2: SGHRS and YFSETQ. V shed 7 bases and J shed 1 base, with 8 bases lying between them. The CDR3 sequence is 12 residues long. The DNA for the CDR3 is TGCGCCAGCGGGAGGGATAACTATGGCTACACCTTC. It codes for CASGRDNYGYTF.

The chain recombines TRBV6-4 with TRBJ2-1, with D possibly TRBD2 on 6 matching bases. Trimming stripped 3 bases from V and 2 bases from J, with 11 bases between. Germline V CDR1 and CDR2: MRHNA, SNTAGT. The CDR3 consists of 15 residues. The CDR3 DNA sequence: TGTGCCAGCAGTGATAGTAGCGGACCCTACAATGAGCAGTTCTTC. This codes for CASSDSSGPYNEQFF.

The chain joins TRBV19 to TRBJ2-5, with D unresolved. The CDR3 spans 13 residues. The germline gives CDR1 LNHDA, CDR2 SQIVND (reference sequence). With 5 bases removed from V and 2 bases from J, the gap between germline ends came to 9 bases. The DNA for the CDR3 is TGTGCCAGTAGTCTGACTTCTCAAGAGACCCAGTACTTC. Protein sequence: CASSLTSQETQYF. Using reference TRBV19 and TRBJ2-5 for the parts outside the CDR3, the full variable domain is DGGITQSPKYLFRKEGQNVTLSCEQNLNHDAMYWYRQDPGQGLRLIYYSQIVNDFQKGDIAEGYSVSREKKESFPLTVTSAQKNPTAFYLCASSLTSQETQYFGPGTRLLVL.

This clone was counted once. The chain is built from TRBV7-8 and TRBJ2-3; 8 bases are a match to TRBD1. Germline loops: CDR1 SGHVS, CDR2 FQNEAQ. J gave up 4 bases and V 1 base, and 4 bases lay outside the gene matches. The CDR3 consists of 15 residues. CDR3 sequence (DNA): TGTGCCAGCAGCTTAGGGCAGGGGGCGTCAGATACGCAGTATTTT. This codes for CASSLGQGASDTQYF.

J is TRBJ2-2 and V is TRBV6-5; 7 bases map to TRBD1. The trim removed 6 bases at V and 3 bases at J, leaving 4 bases unmatched. Germline lookup yields CDR1 MNHEY and CDR2 SVGAGI. The CDR3 is 14 amino acids. CDR3 protein: CASSLQGHTGELFF. Here the CDR3 DNA reads TGTGCCAGCAGCTTACAGGGGCACACCGGGGAGCTGTTTTTT.

This chain connects TRBV3-1 (or the pseudogene TRBV3-2) to TRBJ2-2, with 11 bases identical to TRBD1. V gave up 5 bases and J gave up 7 bases; unmatched junction bases: 6. Germline CDR1 reads LGHDT; CDR2 reads YNNKEL (reference sequence). This CDR3 is built from 15 residues. CDR3 protein: CASSSGQGAVGELFF. The CDR3, as DNA: TGTGCCAGCAGCTCCGGACAGGGGGCCGTCGGGGAGCTGTTTTTT.